What follows are 20 T cell receptor beta chains derived from one specimen sequenced in a study of immune cell composition in non-small cell lung cancer. The normal lung sample lay at least 3 cm, and maximally far, from the tumour. The data were produced by immunoSEQ multiplex PCR, yet TCRdb's version contains in-frame clones alone and is incomplete. The sample holds several thousand clones; roughly two thirds are singletons and the top ten take about 25%. The sequenced sample consisted of non-adjacent lung tissue. The source of these receptors is a human donor with non-small cell lung cancer.

The CDR3 DNA reads TGTGCCAGCACCTCTTTATCAGGGGCAGATACGCAGTATTTT. It codes for CASTSLSGADTQYF. V usage is TRBV7-9 and J usage is TRBJ2-3; D might be TRBD1 (6 bases). Germline V gene lookup returns CDR1 SEHNR and CDR2 FQNEAQ (reference sequence). This CDR3 spans 14 amino acids. Trimming shortened V by 7 bases and J by 4 bases, and 15 bases separated the two germline ends.

The chain uses TRBV6-1 and TRBJ2-5; 11 bases are a match to TRBD1. Trimming took 2 bases from V and 4 from J; bases not matched to a gene: 6. Germline V gene sequence: CDR1 MNHNS, CDR2 SASEGT. CDR3 length: 16 amino acids. The CDR3 spells CASSEWTGGAGETQYF. CDR3 DNA: TGTGCCAGCAGTGAATGGACAGGGGGCGCGGGAGAGACCCAGTACTTC.

The chain uses TRBV15 and TRBJ2-3; maybe TRBD2 (5 bases). The CDR3 totals 16 residues. Germline loops: CDR1 LNHNV, CDR2 YYDKDF (reference sequence). Trimming removed 5 bases at V and 1 base at J, with 16 bases between. The CDR3 spells CATSRRGPTRTDTQYF. CDR3 DNA sequence: TGTGCCACCAGCCGTCGGGGTCCTACACGCACAGATACGCAGTATTTT.

The V and J genes are TRBV7-2 and TRBJ1-2, with 8 bases that match TRBD1. After removal of 1 base from V and 4 bases from J, the junction contained 5 bases not matched to a gene. The CDR3 length is 15 residues. Germline V CDR1 and CDR2: SGHTA, FQGNSA. CDR3 in DNA: TGTGCCAGCAGCTTAGGCCCAACAGGGGGCTATGGCTACACCTTC. It encodes CASSLGPTGGYGYTF.

J is TRBJ1-2 and V is TRBV2; TRBD1 matches at 7 bases. CDR1 is SNHLY, CDR2 FYNNEI, per germline. The CDR3 contains 16 residues. The J segment lost 6 bases and the V segment lost 2 bases, leaving 12 bases of the junction unmatched. This chain's CDR3 is CASSELGTDGGNGYTF. The CDR3 region has the DNA TGTGCCAGCAGTGAATTGGGGACAGATGGGGGCAATGGCTACACCTTC.

The chain combines TRBV29-1 with TRBJ2-3, with 15 bases fitting TRBD2. J lost 2 bases, V lost 3 bases, and 3 bases had no gene match. CDR3 length equals 16 residues. The germline gives CDR1 SQVTM, CDR2 ANQGSEA. The CDR3 loop is CSVEGTSGGTTDTQYF. CDR3 DNA: TGCAGCGTTGAGGGGACTAGCGGGGGGACCACAGATACGCAGTATTTT.

The chain employs TRBV6-1 and TRBJ2-4; 7 bases are a match to TRBD2. The V and J ends lost 3 bases and 0 bases, in that order; junction bases with no gene match: 5. Germline lookup yields CDR1 MNHNS and CDR2 SASEGT. This CDR3 region has 16 residues. CDR3 nucleotide sequence: TGTGCCAGCAGTGACCCGGGACTAACAGCCAAAAACATTCAGTACTTC. It specifies CASSDPGLTAKNIQYF.

The J gene is TRBJ2-7, the V gene TRBV6-5, with 8 bases aligning to TRBD2. J lost 3 bases, V lost 6 bases, and 10 bases had no gene match. Germline V gene data show CDR1 as MNHEY and CDR2 as SVGAGI. This CDR3 has 15 residues. The CDR3 DNA reads as TGTGCCAGCAGCCCTACTAGCGGAAACTTCTACGAGCAGTACTTC. Translated, it gives CASSPTSGNFYEQYF.

This clone is medium-sized (0.01 to 0.1%) by share. The chain joins TRBV11-2 to TRBJ1-6; D not resolved. The germline V gene encodes CDR1 SGHAT and CDR2 FQNNGV. The CDR3 totals 16 residues. The V gene lost 2 bases and the J gene lost 0 bases, with 8 bases spanning the gap. The CDR3, as DNA: TGTGCCAGCAGCTTAATCGGGAGCTCCTATAATTCACCCCTCCACTTT. Amino acid sequence: CASSLIGSSYNSPLHF.

Only a few counts were recorded for this clone. The chain's CDR3 is CASSWDPPGHNTGELFF. CDR3 sequence (DNA): TGCGCCAGCAGCTGGGATCCTCCTGGACACAACACCGGGGAGCTGTTTTTT. The chain is built from TRBV5-1 and TRBJ2-2; D may be TRBD1 (5 bases). Germline-derived CDR1 and CDR2 are SGHRS and YFSETQ. V was shortened by 3 bases and J by 2 bases, with 17 bases between the two germline ends. The CDR3 has 17 amino acids.

V is TRBV5-4 and J is TRBJ1-3, with TRBD1 matching over 7 bases. The CDR3 consists of 14 residues. V was clipped by 1 base and J by 2 bases; unmatched bases: 0. The germline V gene has CDR1 SGHNT and CDR2 YYREEE (reference sequence). For the CDR3, the DNA is TGTGCCAGCAGCTTGACAGGGGCTGGAAACACCATATATTTT. It is translated as CASSLTGAGNTIYF.

Concerning this clone itself: One end of the junction varies from germline; a read error may be responsible. The rearrangement joins TRBV4-3 to TRBJ1-1, with D unclear. The CDR3 is made up of 12 amino acids. Looked up from germline, CDR1 is LGHNA and CDR2 is YSLEER. The CDR3 DNA sequence: TGCGCCAGCAGCCTAGCTTTTGCATCAGAGGTTTTT. It encodes CASSLAFASEVF.

This CDR3 reads CASSPREEGTSNTGELFF. The CDR3 DNA follows: TGTGCCAGCTCACCACGGGAGGAGGGGACGTCAAACACCGGGGAGCTGTTTTTT. The chain uses TRBV18 and TRBJ2-2; perhaps TRBD2 as D (6 bases). The germline V gene has CDR1 KGHSH and CDR2 LQKENI. The CDR3 sequence is 18 residues long. V was trimmed by 1 base and J by 2 bases, leaving 17 bases between them.

This clone was observed a few times. The CDR3 nucleotides read TGTGCCAGCCGCCGGGACATCTCCCGGGGAAACATTCAGTACTTC. Protein product: CASRRDISRGNIQYF. This chain connects TRBV11-2 to TRBJ2-4, with D perhaps matching TRBD1 (6 bases). The CDR3 totals 15 residues. Germline-derived CDR1 and CDR2 are SGHAT and FQNNGV. V lost 8 bases to trimming and J lost 6 bases, with 20 bases between them. Full variable domain (rest looked up from reference TRBV11-2 and TRBJ2-4): EAGVAQSPRYKIIEKRQSVAFWCNPISGHATLYWYQQILGQGPKLLIQFQNNGVVDDSQLPKDRFSAERLKGVDSTLKIQPAKLEDSAVYLCASRRDISRGNIQYFGAGTRLSVL.

This clone was seen a few times. The chain links TRBV6-1 to TRBJ2-4; 11 bases map to TRBD1. V gave up 1 base and J gave up 3 bases; unmatched junction bases: 2. The CDR3 loop spans 16 amino acids. Germline V gives CDR1 MNHNS, CDR2 SASEGT. The CDR3 loop reads CASSEVGQGVKNIQYF. The CDR3 coding sequence is TGTGCCAGCAGTGAAGTGGGACAGGGGGTCAAAAACATTCAGTACTTC.

J is TRBJ2-3 and V is TRBV16; tentatively, D is TRBD1 (6 bases). The germline gives CDR1 KGHSY, CDR2 FQNENV. V dropped 0 bases and J dropped 4 bases, with 11 bases sitting between them. This CDR3 is 15 amino acids long. CDR3 sequence: CASSQSVQGPDTQYF. Here the CDR3 DNA reads TGTGCCAGCAGCCAATCAGTACAGGGCCCAGATACGCAGTATTTT.

V gene TRBV4-1 combines with J gene TRBJ1-2; TRBD1 is a possible D gene (6 bases). This CDR3 spans 15 amino acids. V was clipped by 2 bases and J by 7 bases, with 17 bases between them. Germline CDR1 and CDR2: MGHRA and YSYEKL. The CDR3 reads CASSQTGHPSGGYTF. The CDR3, as DNA: TGCGCCAGCAGCCAAACGGGACACCCTTCGGGTGGCTACACCTTC.

This chain uses TRBV6-4 with TRBJ2-5; 8 nucleotides line up with TRBD2. The CDR3 runs 13 residues. With 2 bases clipped from V and 5 bases from J, the junction kept 1 base outside the gene matches. CDR1 is MRHNA and CDR2 is SNTAGT in the germline V gene. The chain's CDR3 is CASSDTGGETQYF. The CDR3 DNA is TGTGCCAGCAGTGACACGGGGGGGGAGACCCAGTACTTC.

The rearrangement joins TRBV7-9 to TRBJ1-1; TRBD1 might be the D (5 bases). V lost 3 bases, J lost 1 base, and 12 bases lay in between. Looked up from germline, CDR1 is SEHNR and CDR2 is FQNEAQ (reference sequence). The length of the CDR3 is 15 residues. CDR3 region: CASSFFLGPNTEAFF. The CDR3 bases are TGTGCCAGCAGCTTTTTCTTGGGGCCGAACACTGAAGCTTTCTTT.

The chain employs TRBV7-9 and TRBJ2-2; 7 positions match TRBD2. Germline V lookup: CDR1 SEHNR, CDR2 FQNEAQ (reference sequence). Trimming at V came to 8 bases and at J to 1 base, leaving 4 bases not matched to a gene. There are 14 residues in the CDR3. The DNA for the CDR3 is TGTGCCAGCCGGGAGGCTTTGAACACCGGGGAGCTGTTTTTT. As protein: CASREALNTGELFF.